This TCR beta chain was recorded in a study of blood T cells in healthy people across ages. Germline V lookup: CDR1 SGDLS, CDR2 YYNGEE. This CDR3 spans 15 amino acids. The V and J ends lost 3 bases and 5 bases, in that order; junction bases with no gene match: 9. Study outcomes and limitations: Long-lived donors carried more naive CD4+ cells and greater diversity than aged donors.

A remark on this clonotype: Its antigen is not identified.

For the second PCR, which ran for about 7 to 11 cycles, a sample-barcoded 5' primer and a J-beta primer mix were used. Each cDNA molecule received a tag from a template-switch adaptor that had 12 random nucleotides. A single record per CDR3 protein comes from TCRdb applying MiXCR to the 5' RACE reads. The sample includes 1.5 million to 2 million distinct CDR3 sequences, around 36% seen only once; the top ten take about 11%. Samples each yielded at least 5.5 micrograms of total RNA. Sequenced material: blood. The V gene is TRBV9, the J gene TRBJ2-5; 8 bases fit TRBD2. This sequence was found in a woman in her 30s in good health. This CDR3 reads CASSGRSGGLETQYF. The CDR3 DNA reads as TGTGCCAGCAGCGGCAGATCGGGGGGGCTTGAGACCCAGTACTTC.